The rows below give T cell receptor beta chains drawn from one sample of a study of CD8 T cells in Susac syndrome. TCRdb re-called the immunoSEQ multiplex PCR reads through MiXCR, storing one row per CDR3 protein. Of 100,000 to 150,000 distinct CDR3 sequences in the sample, about 95% were seen once. The sequencing sample was made of CD8+ T cells from PBMCs. These receptors originate from a human donor with Susac syndrome. Each CDR3 is given with its conserved first and last residue. A D gene is named only where the DNA matches it firmly. The size of a clone is reported for some rows only, either as once, few or many, or as a class for expanded clones.

j_gene	v_gene	abundance	d_gene	CDR3nt	CDR3aa
TRBJ2-2	TRBV7-9	once	TRBD1	TGTGCCAGCAGCCCGGGACAGTTAACCGGGGAGCTGTTTTTT	CASSPGQLTGELFF
TRBJ2-7	TRBV7-6	-	-	TGTGCCAGCAGTGACAGCGACGAGCAGTACTTC	CASSDSDEQYF
TRBJ1-6	TRBV6-5	-	-	TGTGCCAGCAGATTACAGGGAAATTCACCCCTCCACTTT	CASRLQGNSPLHF
TRBJ1-1	TRBV4-1	-	-	TGCGCCAGCAGCCAAGTAGGGACCTCTGAAGCTTTCTTT	CASSQVGTSEAFF
TRBJ2-3	TRBV11-2	-	TRBD2	TGTGCCAGCAGCTTAGCTTCGGCTAGCGGTGACTGGGATACGCAGTATTTT	CASSLASASGDWDTQYF
TRBJ2-5	TRBV6-2/TRBV6-3	-	-	TGTGCCAGCAGTTACTCGTATGAGACCCAGTACTTC	CASSYSYETQYF
TRBJ2-5	TRBV2	-	-	TGTGCCAGCAGCGACACGGCCCGAATAGAGACCCAGTACTTC	CASSDTARIETQYF
TRBJ1-3	TRBV29-1	-	TRBD1	TGCAGCGTGGGGGACAGTGGAAACACCATATATTTT	CSVGDSGNTIYF
TRBJ2-7	TRBV4-3	-	-	TGCGCCAGCAGCCCGGACTCTGTGCCAAGCTCCTACGAGCAGTACTTC	CASSPDSVPSSYEQYF
TRBJ1-2	TRBV7-8	-	-	TGTGCCAGCAGCACCCTCGCGGGACCATCTAACTATGGCTACACCTTC	CASSTLAGPSNYGYTF
TRBJ2-7	TRBV7-9	-	-	TGTGCCAGCAGCTTAGTGGGAGGGGGCTTCGAGCAGTACTTC	CASSLVGGGFEQYF
TRBJ1-2	TRBV5-6	-	-	TGTGCCAGCAGCTTGGTGCTAGGGGGTAACTATGGCTACACCTTC	CASSLVLGGNYGYTF
TRBJ2-7	TRBV3-1	-	TRBD1	TGTGCCAGCAGCCGACCCAGGACAGGGGGATACGAGCAGTACTTC	CASSRPRTGGYEQYF
TRBJ2-7	TRBV5-6	once	-	TGTGCCAGCAGCTTGGCCGACGGGGACGAGCAGTACTTC	CASSLADGDEQYF
TRBJ2-7	TRBV19	-	TRBD1	TGTGCCAGTAGTCCCAAAGGCCCGACAGGGGGTGTCTACGAGCAGTACTTC	CASSPKGPTGGVYEQYF
TRBJ2-1	TRBV29-1	-	TRBD2	TGCAGCGTTGAAGCGGGGGGGCCTGATGAGCAGTTCTTC	CSVEAGGPDEQFF
TRBJ2-3	TRBV7-9	-	-	TGTGCCAGCAGCTCGACACAAACTAGCACAGATACGCAGTATTTT	CASSSTQTSTDTQYF
TRBJ2-7	TRBV20-1	-	-	TGCAGTGCTAGAGACAGGGACGAGCAGTACTTC	CSARDRDEQYF
TRBJ2-3	TRBV13	-	-	TGTGCCAGCAGCAATCCGGGGGAGGGCACAGATACGCAGTATTTT	CASSNPGEGTDTQYF
TRBJ1-5	TRBV15	-	-	TGTGCCACCAGAGGACTTGATAGCAATCAGCCCCAGCATTTT	CATRGLDSNQPQHF
TRBJ2-5	TRBV2	once	-	TGTGCCAGCAGTGAATCCCAATCTCGGGAGACCCAGTACTTC	CASSESQSRETQYF
TRBJ1-2	TRBV4-1	-	TRBD1	TGCGCCAGCAGCCATGAGGGGGCGCAGGGCTACACCTTC	CASSHEGAQGYTF
TRBJ2-7	TRBV29-1	-	TRBD1	TGCAGCGCAACAGGGGGAACCTCCTACGAGCAGTACTTC	CSATGGTSYEQYF
TRBJ1-5	TRBV30	-	-	TGTGCCTGGGCCGGGACGCTCAATCAGCCCCAGCATTTT	CAWAGTLNQPQHF
TRBJ1-2	TRBV7-9	-	TRBD1	TGTGCCAGCAGCTCGGGACAGTCTAACTATGGCTACACCTTC	CASSSGQSNYGYTF
TRBJ1-1	TRBV7-9	-	-	TGTGCCAGCAGCTTAGGGTTCAGCCCTGAAGCTTTCTTT	CASSLGFSPEAFF
TRBJ2-7	TRBV7-9	once	-	TGTGCCAGCAGCTTAGCGGATGGGGAACAGTACTTC	CASSLADGEQYF
TRBJ1-2	TRBV27	-	TRBD1	TGTGCCAGCAGTTTATCCAACAGGGGGGACGGCTACACCTTC	CASSLSNRGDGYTF
TRBJ2-7	TRBV27	-	TRBD1	TGTGCCAGCAGTTTCGCTGGGACAGGTGGGGAGCAGTACTTC	CASSFAGTGGEQYF
TRBJ1-1	TRBV13	-	-	TGTGCCAGCACTGGAGGTCTACGGGCTTTCTTT	CASTGGLRAFF
TRBJ2-7	TRBV5-4	-	-	TGTGCCAGCAGCTTGGGGACAGACTCCTACGAGCAGTACTTC	CASSLGTDSYEQYF
TRBJ1-2	TRBV7-9	-	TRBD1	TGTGCCAGCAGCTTGGACAGGGGGCCTGGCTACACCTTC	CASSLDRGPGYTF
TRBJ2-1	TRBV25-1	-	-	TGTGCCAGCAGTGAAGAGGGGGGTTTGATCTTC	CASSEEGGLIF
TRBJ2-5	TRBV20-1	-	-	TGCAGTGCTGTGATCAGGATAGAAGAGACCCAGTACTTC	CSAVIRIEETQYF
TRBJ2-3	TRBV27	-	-	TGTGCCAGCAGTTTCAGCAGGGGCGACGATACGCAGTATTTT	CASSFSRGDDTQYF
TRBJ2-3	TRBV19	-	-	TGTGCCAGTAGCCACCTAGGCACAGATACGCAGTATTTT	CASSHLGTDTQYF
TRBJ1-1	TRBV5-1	-	-	TGCGCCAGCAGCCCCGACAGGCTGAACACTGAAGCTTTCTTT	CASSPDRLNTEAFF
TRBJ1-3	TRBV6-5	-	-	TGTGCCAGCAGTTACGGTGGTATCGCTGGAAACACCATATATTTT	CASSYGGIAGNTIYF
TRBJ1-2	TRBV28	once	TRBD1	TGTGCCAGCAGTTTTTTTGCGGACAGGAGTTATGGCTACACCTTC	CASSFFADRSYGYTF
TRBJ1-5	TRBV7-9	once	-	TGTGCCAGCAGTCGCAGCGATAGCAATCAGCCCCAGCATTTT	CASSRSDSNQPQHF
TRBJ2-1	TRBV13	-	TRBD2	TGTGCCAGCAGCTCCACTCTGGCGGGGGGTATTCTCTACAATGAGCAGTTCTTC	CASSSTLAGGILYNEQFF